This T cell receptor (beta chain) was recovered during a study of T cell changes during pregnancy in multiple sclerosis (dated by TCRdb to about 2019). Turning to the overall study: The study looked at changes in the T cell repertoire across pregnancy in women with multiple sclerosis.

Libraries were prepared through the immunoSEQ multiplex PCR assay. TCRdb's version of the immuneACCESS table is confined to in-frame rearrangements and falls short of the full clone set. An unresolved V gene accounts for under half of the shortfall where checked; the remainder is of unknown origin. The sample yields some 40,000 clones; roughly 90% were counted once. The ten top clones hold 26% of the sample. Comments on this clone: The antigen it recognizes is unknown. Per-nucleotide qualities are absent, and no much larger clonotype sits a single base away.

This sample comprised CD8+ T cells from peripheral blood mononuclear cells, obtained before pregnancy. This TCR derives from a female donor with multiple sclerosis, enrolled in a pregnancy study.

Here is the DNA: TGTGCCAGCAGCTTAACGGGCGGGAGGGCCATCGGGGAGCTGTTTTTT. It translates to CASSLTGGRAIGELFF. This sequence uses TRBV7-6 and TRBJ2-2, with 9 bases aligning to TRBD2. The CDR3 starts with the cysteine, ends with the phenylalanine, and has 16 residues. Solely the CDR3 DNA is kept, with 48 bases framed from the first base. Clipping removes 2 bases from V and 7 bases from J, with 8 as the unmatched junction base count. CDR1 SGHVS and CDR2 FNYEAQ are derived from the germline V gene.